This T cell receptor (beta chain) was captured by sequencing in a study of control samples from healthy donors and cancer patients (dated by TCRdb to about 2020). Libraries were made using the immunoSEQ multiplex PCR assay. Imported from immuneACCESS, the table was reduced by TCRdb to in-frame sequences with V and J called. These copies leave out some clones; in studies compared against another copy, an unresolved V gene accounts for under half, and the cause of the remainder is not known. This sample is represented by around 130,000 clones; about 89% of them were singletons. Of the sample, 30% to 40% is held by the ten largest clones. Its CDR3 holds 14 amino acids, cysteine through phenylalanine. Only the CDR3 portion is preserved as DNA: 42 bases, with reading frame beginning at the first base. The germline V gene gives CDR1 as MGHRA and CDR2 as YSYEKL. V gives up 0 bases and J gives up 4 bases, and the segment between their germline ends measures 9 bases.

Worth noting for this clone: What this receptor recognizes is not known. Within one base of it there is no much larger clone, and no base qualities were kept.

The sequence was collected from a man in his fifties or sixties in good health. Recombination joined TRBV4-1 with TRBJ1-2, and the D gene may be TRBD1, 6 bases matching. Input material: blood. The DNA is TGCGCCAGCAGCCAAGATGGCAGGGGCTATGGCTACACCTTC. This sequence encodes CASSQDGRGYGYTF.